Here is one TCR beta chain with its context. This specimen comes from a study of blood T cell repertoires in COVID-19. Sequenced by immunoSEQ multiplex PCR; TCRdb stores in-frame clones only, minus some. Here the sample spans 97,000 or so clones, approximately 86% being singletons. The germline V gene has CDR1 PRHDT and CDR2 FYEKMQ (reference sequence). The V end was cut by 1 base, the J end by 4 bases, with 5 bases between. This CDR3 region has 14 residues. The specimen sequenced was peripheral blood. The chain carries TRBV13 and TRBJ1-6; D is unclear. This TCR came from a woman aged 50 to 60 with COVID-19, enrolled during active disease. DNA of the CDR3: TGTGCCAGCAGCTTAGAGGAGTATAATTCACCCCTCCACTTT. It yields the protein CASSLEEYNSPLHF.